The source of this TCR beta chain is a study of beta chain features in type 1 diabetes. General observations from the study: Significant though moderate, a shortening of TCRB CDR3s appeared in all four CD4+ subsets of Type 1 diabetes patients.

Since all of the isolated RNA was reverse transcribed, expressed TCRB transcripts were what got sequenced. The repertoire was sequenced with immunoSEQ multiplex PCR; TCRdb's copy has only in-frame clones and lacks some. This sample yields 600,000 to 750,000 clones, of which around 11% are seen a single time; more than 0.09% belongs to the top ten. CDR3 length: 15 amino acids. With 5 bases clipped from V and 0 bases from J, the junction kept 5 bases outside the gene matches. The germline gives CDR1 MDHEN, CDR2 SYDVKM. This clone has more than one count but fewer than ten. The antigen remains unidentified.

The receptor's source is a man between 25 and 39 years old with type 1 diabetes. This chain uses TRBV28 with TRBJ2-3; 7 bases map to TRBD2. Sequenced: naive CD4+ T cells from blood. For the CDR3, the DNA is TGTGCCAGCAGTCGCGGGGGAACTAGCACAGATACGCAGTATTTT. Protein: CASSRGGTSTDTQYF.